The 14 T cell receptor beta chains reported below all come from one sample, sequenced in a study of T cell changes during pregnancy in multiple sclerosis. The repertoire was sequenced with immunoSEQ multiplex PCR; TCRdb's copy has only in-frame clones and lacks some. The sample records roughly 40,000 clones, around 90% being singletons. Sequencing used CD4+ T cells from peripheral blood mononuclear cells, obtained before pregnancy. The receptors were gathered from a female donor with multiple sclerosis, enrolled in a pregnancy study.

The chain uses TRBV6-5 and TRBJ1-5; 9 nucleotides align to TRBD1. CDR3 length equals 14 residues. Trimming removed 6 bases from V and 7 bases from J; junction bases left unmatched: 7. Germline V gene sequence: CDR1 MNHEY, CDR2 SVGAGI. CDR3 sequence reads: CASSRGQGHQPQHF. CDR3 bases: TGTGCCAGCAGCAGGGGACAGGGTCACCAGCCCCAGCATTTT.

The chain combines TRBV19 with TRBJ1-5; D is possibly TRBD1 (6 bases). There are 18 residues in the CDR3. CDR1 and CDR2 from the germline V gene are LNHDA and SQIVND (reference sequence). V was clipped by 5 bases and J by 2 bases, with 22 bases between them. The CDR3 DNA is TGTGCCAGTAGTCCGAGGAGACCAGGGGAAGAGGGCAATCAGCCCCAGCATTTT. It yields the protein CASSPRRPGEEGNQPQHF.

The chain couples TRBV5-1 to TRBJ2-6; D may be TRBD2 (7 bases). Germline CDR1 is SGHRS and CDR2 is YFSETQ. Trimming took off 3 bases at V and 0 bases at J, with 19 bases between the two ends. There are 19 residues in the CDR3. The CDR3 protein is CASSSSTGRVGSGANVLTF. CDR3 coding DNA: TGCGCCAGCAGCTCGAGCACAGGGAGGGTGGGCTCTGGGGCCAACGTCCTGACTTTC.

The V call is TRBV28, the J call TRBJ2-3, with 14 bases matching TRBD2. This CDR3 is built from 15 residues. With 4 bases clipped from V and 4 bases from J, the junction kept 1 base outside the gene matches. Germline CDR1 and CDR2: MDHEN and SYDVKM. The CDR3 loop is CASSSGLAGADTQYF. The CDR3 DNA is TGTGCCAGCAGTTCGGGACTAGCGGGAGCAGATACGCAGTATTTT.

This chain connects TRBV6-4 to TRBJ2-6, with no clear D. V lost 2 bases and J 0 bases, leaving 5 bases between the germline ends. The CDR3 is made up of 15 amino acids. Germline V gene sequence: CDR1 MRHNA, CDR2 SNTAGT. DNA of the CDR3: TGTGCCAGCAGTGACGAGTACTCTGGGGCCAACGTCCTGACTTTC. It encodes CASSDEYSGANVLTF.

Worth noting for this clone: The limits of the CDR3 on the DNA are not certain, so only TCRdb's listed CDR3 is given. The rearrangement links TRBV6-5 to TRBJ2-1; TRBD2, the table's D call, lacks a check against the DNA. The CDR3 spans 16 amino acids, including both terminal residues. Germline V gene data show CDR1 as MNHEY and CDR2 as SVGAGI. CDR3 region: CASSSSTSSSYNEQFF.

This chain links TRBV28 with TRBJ1-4; 7 bases agree with TRBD1. The CDR3 length is 14 residues. Trimming at V came to 5 bases and at J to 8 bases, leaving 8 bases not matched to a gene. From germline, CDR1 is MDHEN and CDR2 SYDVKM. Here the CDR3 reads CASSTTGVGEKLFF. The CDR3 region has the DNA TGTGCCAGCAGTACTACAGGGGTCGGGGAAAAACTGTTTTTT.

The chain has TRBV7-2 and TRBJ2-5, with TRBD2 matching over 9 bases. Trimming took 7 bases from V and 8 from J; bases not matched to a gene: 11. CDR3 length: 14 residues. Germline loops: CDR1 SGHTA, CDR2 FQGNSA. The DNA of the CDR3 is TGTGCCAGCACTTCGAGACTAGCGGTAGACACCCAGTACTTC. It encodes CASTSRLAVDTQYF.

The V and J genes are TRBV29-1 and TRBJ2-5; 10 bases align to TRBD1. V shed 6 bases, J shed 5 bases, and the junction held 6 bases outside the gene matches. Germline CDR1 and CDR2: SQVTM and ANQGSEA. The CDR3 has 13 amino acids. The CDR3 DNA reads as TGCAGCGTGGCCGGGACAGGGGTGGAGACCCAGTACTTC. This gives the protein CSVAGTGVETQYF. Filled out from reference TRBV29-1 and TRBJ2-5, the complete variable domain reads SAVISQKPSRDICQRGTSLTIQCQVDSQVTMMFWYRQQPGQSLTLIATANQGSEATYESGFVIDKFPISRPNLTFSTLTVSNMSPEDSSIYLCSVAGTGVETQYFGPGTRLLVL.

The V and J genes are TRBV7-9 and TRBJ1-4; 7 positions match TRBD1. The CDR3 spans 18 residues. Germline V CDR1 and CDR2: SEHNR, FQNEAQ (reference sequence). V lost 0 bases to trimming and J lost 6 bases; unmatched junction nucleotides: 13. Written as DNA, the CDR3 is TGTGCCAGCAGCTTAGCTGTGAACGACGGACAGGAGGATGAAAAACTGTTTTTT. Amino acids: CASSLAVNDGQEDEKLFF.

The genes are TRBV5-8 and TRBJ1-5; TRBD1 might be the D (5 bases). This CDR3 contains 16 residues. The germline gives CDR1 SGHTS, CDR2 YDEGEE. The V end was cut by 0 bases, the J end by 3 bases, with 13 bases between. The CDR3 sequence: CASSLGTMVSNQPQHF. The DNA of the CDR3 is TGTGCCAGCAGCTTGGGGACAATGGTCTCCAATCAGCCCCAGCATTTT.

The chain uses TRBV10-2 and TRBJ1-1; D is undetermined. The V gene lost 6 bases and the J gene lost 2 bases, with 4 bases spanning the gap. CDR1 and CDR2 (germline): WSHSY, SAAADI. CDR3 length: 11 residues. The CDR3 DNA sequence: TGCGCCAGCAGACTAAACACTGAAGCTTTCTTT. It yields the protein CASRLNTEAFF.

This CDR3 is CAWSGKGTAANEKLFF. The CDR3 DNA reads as TGTGCCTGGAGTGGAAAAGGGACTGCAGCTAATGAAAAACTGTTTTTT. The chain combines TRBV30 with TRBJ1-4; a possible D gene is TRBD1 (5 bases). CDR1 and CDR2 from the germline V gene are GTSNPN and SVGIG (reference sequence). V was shortened by 1 base and J by 3 bases, with 15 bases between the two germline ends. CDR3 size: 16 residues.

This sequence joins TRBV18 and TRBJ1-2, with 7 bases matching TRBD1. V trimming: 3 bases; J trimming: 8 bases; junction bases outside the gene matches: 12. The germline CDR1 and CDR2 sequences are KGHSH and LQKENI. The CDR3 sequence is 15 residues long. CDR3 nucleotide sequence: TGTGCCAGCTCACCCTTAAGGACAGGCCTCGGAGGCTACACCTTC. This encodes CASSPLRTGLGGYTF.